This TCR beta chain comes out of a study of T-cell memory formation after mild COVID-19. Overall study results and limits: From day 15 to 85, contracting clones were balanced between CD4 and CD8, whereas later expanders leaned toward CD4+. Of the contracting clones, CD4+ ones lay mainly in CM and EM, and CD8+ ones in EMRA.

This clonotype was picked up many times. Its specificity is not known. 5'RACE with constant-segment primers built TCRalpha and TCRbeta cDNA libraries with UMIs. TCRdb reprocessed the 5' RACE reads with MiXCR, giving one entry per CDR3 protein. The sample lists roughly 160,000 distinct CDR3 sequences, 13% seen once, with 3.3% in the top ten. Germline loops: CDR1 SGHDN, CDR2 FVKESK. Trimming stripped 4 bases from V and 8 bases from J, with 18 bases between. The CDR3 is made up of 15 amino acids. This receptor was obtained from a man between 18 and 35 years old who had mild COVID-19 (a few samples of this study predate the infection). Cell type and time point are not known. The J gene is TRBJ2-1, the V gene TRBV14; D perhaps matches TRBD1 (6 bases). Sequenced material: PBMCs or a T cell subset sorted from them (not recorded which). The CDR3 DNA follows: TGTGCCAGCAGCCCCCTTGGGTGGGGGCTGGATGAGCAGTTCTTC. This translates into CASSPLGWGLDEQFF. Together with reference TRBV14 and TRBJ2-1, the CDR3 gives the full variable domain: EAGVTQFPSHSVIEKGQTVTLRCDPISGHDNLYWYRRVMGKEIKFLLHFVKESKQDESGMPNNRFLAERTGGTYSTLKVQPAELEDSGVYFCASSPLGWGLDEQFFGPGTRLTVL.